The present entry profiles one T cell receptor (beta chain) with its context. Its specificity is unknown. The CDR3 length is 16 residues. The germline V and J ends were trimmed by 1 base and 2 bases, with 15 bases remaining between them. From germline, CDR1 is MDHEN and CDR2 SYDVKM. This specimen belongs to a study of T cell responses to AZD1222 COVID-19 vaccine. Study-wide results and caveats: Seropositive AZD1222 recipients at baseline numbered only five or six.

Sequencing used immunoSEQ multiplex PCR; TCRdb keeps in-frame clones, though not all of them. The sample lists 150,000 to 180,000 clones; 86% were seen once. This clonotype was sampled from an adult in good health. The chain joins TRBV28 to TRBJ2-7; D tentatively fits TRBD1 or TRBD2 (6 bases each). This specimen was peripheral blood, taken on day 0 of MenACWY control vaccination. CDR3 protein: CASSLSSIGGTYEQYV. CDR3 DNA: TGTGCCAGCAGTTTATCGTCGATAGGGGGGACCTACGAGCAGTACGTC.